The present TCR beta chain was sequenced within a study of cytomegalovirus exposure and HLA in healthy donors. Study conclusions and caveats: For presence/absence analyses, sequencing depth was assumed to be roughly uniform across donors. Among the sequence variants, a highly shared cluster was likely an artifact of sequencing.

V lost 7 bases to trimming and J lost 9 bases; unmatched junction nucleotides: 7. The germline CDR1 and CDR2 sequences are SNHLY and FYNNEI. The CDR3 sequence is 12 residues long. About this clone itself: The target antigen is unknown.

The PCR was carried out with 60 Vbeta primers and 13 Jbeta primers. Clones were read by immunoSEQ multiplex PCR, and TCRdb kept only the in-frame ones, dropping some. The sample includes 150,000 to 200,000 clones, roughly 80% of them seen just once. The sample comprised PBMCs. The chain uses TRBV2 and TRBJ2-7; 9 positions match TRBD1. The receptor was isolated from a woman in her twenties or thirties in good health and CMV-seronegative. CDR3 bases: TGTGCCAGCAAGGGACAGGGAGTGCTGCAGTACTTC. This sequence encodes CASKGQGVLQYF.